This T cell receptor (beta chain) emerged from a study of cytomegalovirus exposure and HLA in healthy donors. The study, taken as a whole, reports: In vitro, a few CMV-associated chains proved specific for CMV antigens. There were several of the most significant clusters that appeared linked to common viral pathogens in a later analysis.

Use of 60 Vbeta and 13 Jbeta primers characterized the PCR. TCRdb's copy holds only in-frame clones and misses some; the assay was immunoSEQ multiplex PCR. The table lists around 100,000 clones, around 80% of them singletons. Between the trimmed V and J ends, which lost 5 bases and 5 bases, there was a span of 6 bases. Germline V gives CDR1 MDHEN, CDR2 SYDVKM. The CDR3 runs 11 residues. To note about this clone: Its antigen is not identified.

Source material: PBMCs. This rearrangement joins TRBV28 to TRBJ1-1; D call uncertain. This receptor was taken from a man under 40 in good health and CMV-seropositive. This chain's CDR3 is CASSPLTEAFF. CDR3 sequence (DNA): TGTGCCAGCAGTCCCCTAACTGAAGCTTTCTTT.